The next 11 T cell receptor beta chains were all read from a single sample in a study of control samples from healthy donors and cancer patients (dated by TCRdb to the early 2020s). Receptor libraries were prepared by the immunoSEQ multiplex PCR assay. TCRdb obtained this table from immuneACCESS and retained in-frame rearrangements with V and J assigned. These tables miss some clones; where compared with another copy, unresolved V genes account for less than half of the shortfall, and the remainder is unexplained. The sample has approximately 140,000 clones on record, roughly nine tenths of them singletons. 6.5% to 9.5% of the sample is in the top ten clones. The sequenced material came from PBMCs. The receptors come from a middle-aged man with head and neck cancer.

The chain links TRBV19 to TRBJ1-1; D not certain. This CDR3 is 13 amino acids long. Looked up from germline, CDR1 is LNHDA and CDR2 is SQIVND (reference sequence). The V end lost 5 bases, the J end lost 4 bases, and 11 bases lay between the germline ends. The DNA for the CDR3 is TGTGCCAGTAGTTTACCACCTCTCACTGAAGCTTTCTTT. This sequence encodes CASSLPPLTEAFF.

The J gene is TRBJ2-1, the V gene TRBV11-3; 7 nucleotides agree with TRBD2. The germline CDR1 and CDR2 sequences are SGHNT and YENEEA. The CDR3 totals 17 residues. V lost 0 bases, J lost 4 bases, and 9 bases stayed unmatched. DNA for the CDR3: TGTGCCAGCAGCTTAGACTGGGGAGCCGGGGGGTACAATGAGCAGTTCTTC. Translating it yields CASSLDWGAGGYNEQFF.

The chain combines TRBV5-1 with TRBJ2-5; maybe TRBD1 (6 bases). Germline V lookup: CDR1 SGHRS, CDR2 YFSETQ. Trimming cost V 7 bases and J 5 bases, with 21 bases left between them. The CDR3 contains 15 residues. The CDR3: CASSWGGGQRETQYF. CDR3 DNA sequence: TGCGCCAGCTCGTGGGGCGGAGGACAGCGGGAGACCCAGTACTTC.

The chain employs TRBV29-1 and TRBJ1-2; D perhaps matches TRBD1 (6 bases). Trimming left V 0 bases short and J 4 bases short, with 12 bases between. The CDR3 is 14 residues long. Germline V gene sequence: CDR1 SQVTM, CDR2 ANQGSEA. CDR3 loop: CSVEDQDRAYGYTF. The CDR3, as DNA: TGCAGCGTTGAAGATCAGGACAGAGCCTATGGCTACACCTTC.

The chain carries TRBV5-1 and TRBJ2-3; the D is unclear. Trimming shortened V by 2 bases and J by 3 bases, and 7 bases separated the two germline ends. This CDR3 comprises 13 residues. Germline CDR1 SGHRS, CDR2 YFSETQ. The CDR3 DNA reads TGCGCCAGCAGCTTTCGATCGACAGATACGCAGTATTTT. Protein product: CASSFRSTDTQYF.

The table lists this clone with a count of one. The chain is built from TRBV29-1 and TRBJ2-7; TRBD1 aligns across 7 bases. CDR1 SQVTM and CDR2 ANQGSEA come from the germline V gene. J gave up 3 bases and V 5 bases, and 13 bases lay outside the gene matches. The CDR3 totals 15 residues. This CDR3 reads CSVKRVGRDSYEQYF. CDR3 coding DNA: TGCAGCGTTAAGAGAGTCGGTCGGGACAGCTACGAGCAGTACTTC.

The J gene is TRBJ2-7, the V gene TRBV2; D remains unclear. V lost 3 bases and J lost 0, with 3 bases in between. The CDR3 extends over 12 amino acids. Germline V gives CDR1 SNHLY, CDR2 FYNNEI. Here the CDR3 DNA reads TGTGCCAGCAGTGACAGCTCCTACGAGCAGTACTTC. This translates into CASSDSSYEQYF.

The rearrangement links TRBV29-1 to TRBJ2-1; 12 nucleotides line up with TRBD2. With V trimmed by 3 bases and J by 6 bases, 6 bases remained unmatched. Germline lookup yields CDR1 SQVTM and CDR2 ANQGSEA. The CDR3 is 15 residues long. The chain's CDR3 is CSVDGLAGGLNEQFF. CDR3 sequence (DNA): TGCAGCGTTGATGGGCTAGCGGGGGGGCTCAATGAGCAGTTCTTC.

This clone occurred once. The rearrangement uses TRBV4-2 and TRBJ2-3, with TRBD2 identical over 8 bases. This CDR3 has 16 amino acids. Germline-derived CDR1 and CDR2 are LGHNA and YNFKEQ. The V gene end was trimmed by 4 bases and the J gene end by 10 bases; junction bases not matched to a gene: 16. Written as DNA, the CDR3 is TGTGCCAGCAGCCCCTCGGTTAGCGGGGTGATTTTGTCGCAGTATTTT. It translates to CASSPSVSGVILSQYF.

This clone showed up just once. The chain carries TRBV5-4 and TRBJ2-2; TRBD2 matches 12 bases. The CDR3 runs 15 residues. With V trimmed by 4 bases and J by 7 bases, 5 bases remained unmatched. CDR1 is SGHNT, CDR2 YYREEE, per germline (reference sequence). The CDR3: CASSPLAGGGGELFF. In DNA, the CDR3 is TGTGCCAGCAGCCCCCTAGCGGGGGGGGGCGGGGAGCTGTTTTTT. The full variable domain, its missing parts supplied by reference TRBV5-4 and TRBJ2-2, is ETGVTQSPTHLIKTRGQQVTLRCSSQSGHNTVSWYQQALGQGPQFIFQYYREEENGRGNFPPRFSGLQFPNYSSELNVNALELDDSALYLCASSPLAGGGGELFFGEGSRLTVL.

The V gene is TRBV7-2, the J gene TRBJ1-2, with D unresolved. V was shortened by 1 base and J by 3 bases, with 6 bases between the two germline ends. Germline-derived CDR1 and CDR2 are SGHTA and FQGNSA. This CDR3 has 13 residues. The CDR3, as DNA: TGTGCCAGCAGCTTAGGGTGGGACTATGGCTACACCTTC. As protein: CASSLGWDYGYTF.